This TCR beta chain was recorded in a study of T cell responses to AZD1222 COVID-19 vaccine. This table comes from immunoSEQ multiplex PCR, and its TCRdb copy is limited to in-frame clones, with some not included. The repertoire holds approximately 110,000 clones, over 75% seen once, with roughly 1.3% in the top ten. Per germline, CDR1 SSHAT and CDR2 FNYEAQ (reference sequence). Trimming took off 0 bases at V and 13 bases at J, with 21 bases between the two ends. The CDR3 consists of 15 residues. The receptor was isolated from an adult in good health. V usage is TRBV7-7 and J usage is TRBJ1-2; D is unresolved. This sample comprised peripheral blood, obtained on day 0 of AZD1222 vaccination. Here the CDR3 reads CASSLARGEREQGTF. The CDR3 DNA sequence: TGTGCCAGCAGCTTAGCCCGTGGTGAAAGGGAACAAGGCACCTTC.